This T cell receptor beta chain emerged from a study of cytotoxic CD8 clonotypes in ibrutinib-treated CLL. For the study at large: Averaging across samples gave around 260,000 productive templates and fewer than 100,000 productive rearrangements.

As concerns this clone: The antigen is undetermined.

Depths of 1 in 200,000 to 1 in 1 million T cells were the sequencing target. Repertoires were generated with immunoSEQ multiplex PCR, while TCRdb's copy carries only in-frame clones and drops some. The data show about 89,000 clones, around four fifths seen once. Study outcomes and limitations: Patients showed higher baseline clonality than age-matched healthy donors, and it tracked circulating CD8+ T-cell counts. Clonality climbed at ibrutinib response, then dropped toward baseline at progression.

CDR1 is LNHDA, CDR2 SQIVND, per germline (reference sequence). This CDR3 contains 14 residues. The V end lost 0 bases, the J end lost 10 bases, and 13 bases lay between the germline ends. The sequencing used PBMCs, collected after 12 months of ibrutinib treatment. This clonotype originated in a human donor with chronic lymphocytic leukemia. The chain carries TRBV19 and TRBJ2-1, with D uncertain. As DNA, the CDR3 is TGTGCCAGTAGTATAGACAGGACCGCTGGGGAGCAGTTCTTC. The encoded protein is CASSIDRTAGEQFF. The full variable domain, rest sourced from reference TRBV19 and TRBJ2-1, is DGGITQSPKYLFRKEGQNVTLSCEQNLNHDAMYWYRQDPGQGLRLIYYSQIVNDFQKGDIAEGYSVSREKKESFPLTVTSAQKNPTAFYLCASSIDRTAGEQFFGPGTRLTVL.